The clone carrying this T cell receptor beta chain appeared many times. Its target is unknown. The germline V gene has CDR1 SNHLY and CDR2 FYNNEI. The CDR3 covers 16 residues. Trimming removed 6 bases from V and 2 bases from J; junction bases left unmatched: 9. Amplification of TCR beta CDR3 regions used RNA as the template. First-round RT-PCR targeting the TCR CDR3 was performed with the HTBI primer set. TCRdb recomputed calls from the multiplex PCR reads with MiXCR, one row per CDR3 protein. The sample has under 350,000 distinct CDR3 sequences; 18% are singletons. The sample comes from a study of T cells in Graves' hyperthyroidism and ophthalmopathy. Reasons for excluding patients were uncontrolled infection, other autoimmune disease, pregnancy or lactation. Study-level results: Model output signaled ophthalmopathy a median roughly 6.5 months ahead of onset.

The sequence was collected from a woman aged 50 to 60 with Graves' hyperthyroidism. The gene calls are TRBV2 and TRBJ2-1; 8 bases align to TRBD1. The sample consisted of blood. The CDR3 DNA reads TGTGCCAGCAGACCGGGACAGGTACGTCCCTACAATGAGCAGTTCTTC. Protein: CASRPGQVRPYNEQFF.